This is a list of T cell receptor beta chains from one sample in a study of control samples from healthy donors and cancer patients. Generated by immunoSEQ multiplex PCR, the TCRdb table keeps only in-frame clones and is missing some. Here the sample spans about 86,000 clones, 80% to 95% being singletons. Sequencing was performed on blood. The source of these receptors is a woman aged 25 to 39 in good health. CDR3s include the opening cysteine and the closing phenylalanine or tryptophan. D genes are given only for firm matches. Rows give clone size only sometimes, using once, few, many, or a class for an expanded clone.

TRBV5-4	TRBJ2-3	13	.	.	CASSIASGDTQYF	TGTGCCAGCAGCATCGCAAGCGGAGATACGCAGTATTTT
TRBV11-3	TRBJ1-4	15	.	once	CASSLIGTRDEKLFF	TGTGCCAGCAGCTTAATTGGGACACGGGATGAAAAACTGTTTTTT
TRBV5-1	TRBJ1-1	16	TRBD1	once	CASSLEGQGGYTEAFF	TGCGCCAGCAGCTTGGAAGGGCAGGGGGGTTACACTGAAGCTTTCTTT
TRBV9	TRBJ2-1	15	TRBD2	.	CASSVTSGRANEQFF	TGTGCCAGCAGCGTCACTAGCGGGAGGGCAAATGAGCAGTTCTTC
TRBV4-2	TRBJ2-1	14	TRBD2	once	CASAGLAGAGEQFF	TGTGCCAGCGCTGGACTAGCGGGAGCAGGTGAGCAGTTCTTC
TRBV12-3/TRBV12-4	TRBJ2-7	12	.	.	CASSIPGAEQYF	TGTGCCAGCAGTATCCCAGGGGCCGAGCAGTACTTC
TRBV3-1/TRBV3-2	TRBJ2-7	12	.	.	CASSQEGAPPNF	TGTGCCAGCAGCCAAGAAGGGGCTCCCCCTAACTTC
TRBV30	TRBJ1-1	13	.	.	CAWSVVASRGAFF	TGTGCCTGGAGTGTAGTAGCGTCCCGGGGGGCTTTCTTT
TRBV6-5	TRBJ1-4	14	TRBD1	.	CASRGGTGVEKLFF	TGTGCCAGCAGGGGCGGGACAGGTGTCGAAAAACTGTTTTTT
TRBV18	TRBJ1-4	14	.	.	CASSPGPTNEKLFF	TGTGCCAGCTCACCCGGGCCTACTAATGAAAAACTGTTTTTT
TRBV5-4	TRBJ2-3	16	.	.	CASSSGARDNTDTQYF	TGTGCCAGCAGCTCCGGCGCCCGGGACAACACAGATACGCAGTATTTT
TRBV7-9	TRBJ2-5	15	TRBD2	.	CASRPSTSERETQYF	TGTGCCAGCAGGCCATCTACTAGCGAGCGAGAGACCCAGTACTTC
TRBV9	TRBJ1-5	15	TRBD1	.	CASSSGQGRNQPQHF	TGTGCCAGCAGCTCGGGACAGGGTCGCAATCAGCCCCAGCATTTT
TRBV27	TRBJ1-5	15	.	.	CASSSGHSRGQPQHF	TGTGCCAGCAGTTCCGGCCATTCAAGGGGGCAGCCCCAGCATTTT
TRBV7-8	TRBJ2-7	17	TRBD1	.	CASSGRPPGQGHYEQYF	TGTGCCAGCAGCGGAAGACCTCCGGGACAGGGACACTACGAGCAGTACTTC
TRBV6-5	TRBJ1-2	15	.	.	CASSYGLQNPGGYTF	TGTGCCAGCAGTTACGGGTTACAAAACCCGGGGGGCTACACCTTC
TRBV2	TRBJ2-5	15	TRBD1	.	CASKKGQGRVETQYF	TGTGCCAGCAAAAAAGGACAGGGGAGAGTAGAGACCCAGTACTTC
TRBV18	TRBJ2-7	15	TRBD1	.	CASSPDRGRIYEQYF	TGTGCCAGCTCACCGGACAGGGGGCGGATCTACGAGCAGTACTTC